This paragraph reports one T cell receptor beta chain. Its antigen is currently not known. No clone much larger than this one lies a single base away; base qualities are absent. The immunoSEQ hsTCRB v3.0 assay was used at survey level resolution to sequence the TRB variable region. TRB sequencing targeted a depth of roughly 35,000-50,000 T-cell genomes per sample. An Illumina MiSeq with a v3 150-cycle kit was used to sequence the pooled TRB libraries. In the paper's pipeline: Repertoire analysis was performed in R inside a reproducible Nextflow workflow that covered QC, data transformation and analysis. LymphoSeq2, an R package for exploring AIRR-Seq data, was used to implement the custom analyses. After excluding a handful of samples that yielded fewer than 5000 total TRB sequences, 150 to 200 HIV repertoires remained for analysis. Among the 180 to 200 HIV repertoires that were kept, some 60 were collected before ART initiation and more than 120 were collected after ART initiation. Repertoires were downsampled to 5000 TRB nucleotide sequences, and summary statistics were averaged over 100 downsampling iterations. TRB sequences were retained for analysis only if CDR3 regions of at least seven amino acids were present. Two measures captured diversity: a Shannon entropy-derived clonality score and the Gini coefficient. In the repertoire networks, any two of the top 5000 CDR3 amino acid sequences were linked whenever the two sequences differed by an edit distance of one. GLIPH2 predicted antigen specificity groups and MHC restriction for TRB CDR3 amino acid sequences. Known CMV, EBV, HIV or tissue antigen associations were flagged by matching CDR3 amino acid sequences against VDJdb and McPAS-TCR. Pre-ART, post-ART and control groups were compared with Wilcoxon signed-rank tests and Holm-Bonferroni correction. TCRdb retrieved this table from immuneACCESS and kept in-frame rearrangements only. Not all clones are present; in checked studies, unresolved V genes account for under half, and no reason is known for the remainder. V, J and clone size derive from that table, while D and trimming were established from the DNA sequence. Within this sample are over 30,000 clones, with 80% to 85% of them counted one time only. The ten top clones hold 5.5% to 8% of the sample.

The CDR3, from cysteine to phenylalanine, totals 15 residues. Only the CDR3 DNA stays, 45 bases, in frame from base 1. V is clipped by 4 bases and J by 4 bases, and the sequence between their germline boundaries is 15 bases long. The germline V gene specifies SGDLS as CDR1 and YYNGEE as CDR2. This record comes from a study of long-term antiretroviral therapy in people with HIV (dated by TCRdb to 2021 to 2024). Some background on the complete study: The earliest samples were collected approximately a decade before the 2015 WHO recommendation for immediate ART, a period when ART was typically delayed until CD4 counts fell. Among the 30 to 35 participants with HIV, fewer than twelve were female. Whether ART initiation and durable HIV suppression were associated with changes in peripheral blood TRB repertoire composition and diversity was tested in a retrospective serial study. From fewer than 35 adults with confirmed HIV infection, the cohort provided approximately 190 cryopreserved PBMC samples, gathered serially across a mean of approximately six years (range 1-12). No cross-contamination during QIAcube processing was shown when test extractions of a monoclonal T-cell line were performed alongside about 33 polyclonal samples.

To be included, a participant needed at least one PBMC sample from before ART initiation plus at least two post-ART samples. Treatment was received in the United States of America by all participants with HIV. Before DNA extraction, cryopreserved samples of roughly 0.9-11 million PBMC were thawed and then washed. At the time of the earliest PBMC sample for each participant with HIV, ages ranged from 23 to 54 years. PBMC samples were contributed by each participant from 1-4 timepoints before ART initiation and 2-8 timepoints after ART initiation, with a median of 7 samples. Serial HIV viral load, CD4+ T-cell count, ART history and demographic data were obtained for every participant. Genomic DNA was extracted from unsorted PBMC with a Qiagen kit on a QIAcube, processed in batches of 12 samples. General study outcomes and caveats: Because cell numbers in pre-ART samples were limited, unsorted PBMC were profiled instead of sorted CD4+ and CD8+ T cells. The samples span the years 2004 to 2017, and the ART regimens used at that time may not be as effective as current regimens. Owing to limited PBMC availability, only the TCR beta chain was sequenced, without alpha chain pairing. Starting ART was linked to a significant rise in TRB diversity, yet even after long-term ART the diversity remained significantly lower than in transplant donor controls. Expanded TRB clones identified before ART initiation dominated the repertoire at all time points, although this dominance fluctuated and declined in many PLHIV after ART. Narrower CDR3 length ranges were observed in HIV repertoires than in controls, and an antigen-experienced repertoire with only a slight naive shift after ART was suggested by the network structure. Inferences about post-ART repertoire changes were limited because no data were available on ART adherence, viral resistance or therapy changes.

The chain joins TRBV9 to TRBJ2-1, with the D gene too uncertain to name. This TCR derives from a man aged 18 to 30 with HIV. Sequences were derived from unsorted PBMCs, sampled 1 year after starting antiretroviral therapy. The CDR3 region reads CASSQAGFWYNEQFF. In nucleotide form, the sequence is TGTGCCAGCAGCCAGGCTGGCTTTTGGTACAATGAGCAGTTCTTC.